This T cell receptor beta chain was identified in a study of metastatic and nonmetastatic thyroid tumors. Whole-study context: Both malignant and benign thyroid patients supplied peripheral blood and tumor or nodule tissue samples, across which the repertoires of these patients were then compared. General study results and limits: Malignant thyroid tumors reportedly had TCR beta diversity that was significantly higher than in benign nodules, in blood and tumor.

Thyroid surgery took place with no prior treatment in any patient. Concerning this clone: The antigen is undetermined.

Authors' processing steps: The study took CDR3 differences across clinicopathological groups and made a distant-metastasis classifier for papillary thyroid cancer from them. TCRdb recomputed clones from the PCR reads via MiXCR. These V and J calls are TCRdb output, not the study's own analysis. The sample yields some 55,000 clones, just under 30% seen once. The CDR3 spans 17 residues. The J segment lost 3 bases and the V segment lost 1 base, leaving 4 bases of the junction unmatched. The V gene's germline CDR1 is SGHTA and CDR2 FQGTGA. The material sequenced was blood. The clonotype originates from a female donor with papillary thyroid cancer or a benign thyroid nodule (not recorded which). Some clones in this sample may be carry-over from other donors' samples. This chain uses TRBV7-3 with TRBJ2-2, with 11 nucleotides matching TRBD2. CDR3 nucleotides: TGTGCCAGCAGCTTAAGTGGACTAGCGGGTTACACCGGGGAGCTGTTTTTT. Amino acids: CASSLSGLAGYTGELFF.